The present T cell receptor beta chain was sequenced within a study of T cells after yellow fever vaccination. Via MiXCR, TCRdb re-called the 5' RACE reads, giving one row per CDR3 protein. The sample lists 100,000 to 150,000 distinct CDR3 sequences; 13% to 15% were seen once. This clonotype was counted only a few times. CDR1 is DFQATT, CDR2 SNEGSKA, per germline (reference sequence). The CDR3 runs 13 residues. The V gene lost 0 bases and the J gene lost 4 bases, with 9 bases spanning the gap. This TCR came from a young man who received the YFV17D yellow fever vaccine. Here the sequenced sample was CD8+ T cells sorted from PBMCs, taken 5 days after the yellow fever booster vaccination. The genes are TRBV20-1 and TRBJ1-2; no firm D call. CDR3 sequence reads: CSARESPGYGYTF. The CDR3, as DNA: TGCAGTGCTAGAGAATCTCCGGGCTATGGCTACACCTTC.